The entry below describes one T cell receptor beta chain. The target of this receptor is not known. Germline is not matched at one junction end, which may reflect a read error. This record belongs to a study of tumor and adjacent non-tumor tissue in lung cancer (dated by TCRdb to the late 2010s). In terms of the full investigation: Patients with adenocarcinoma (12), squamous cell carcinoma (2) and small cell lung cancer (1) were included in the cohort. The roughly 15 enrolled patients, of whom around 10 were men and 5 were women, were aged about 31 to 85 years and were diagnosed with TNM stage I to III disease. The study compared bulk TCRbeta repertoires between lung tumor tissue and matched distant non-tumor lung tissue from 15 lung cancer patients. For each patient, one tumor sample and one normal lung sample were taken, giving around 31 paired specimens that underwent TCRbeta CDR3 sequencing. In total, sequencing yielded 130,000,000 or so productive TCRbeta reads, which works out to an average of approximately 4.2 million reads per sample.

RNA was extracted from bulk unsorted tissue and checked for quality with a NanoDrop ND-1000 and an Agilent 2100. The donors were newly diagnosed lung cancer patients admitted for thoracic surgery in China from August to November 2014 who had not received prior chemotherapy. Anyone who had undergone radiotherapy or chemotherapy before, or who had another cancer at the same time, was left out of the study. Surgical tissue pieces of about 1-2.3 cm3 were preserved in RNAlater solution and stored at -80 °C until use. Broad study findings and their caveats: The methods do not name the sequencing platform or mention unique molecular identifiers. Significantly higher TCR diversity was found in younger patients, and higher tumor TCR diversity was associated with shorter overall and disease-free survival. In normal lung, the top 100 clones accounted for a significantly larger cumulative share of the repertoire than in tumor tissue. Significantly higher TCR diversity (inverse Simpson) was observed in tumor tissue than in normal lung tissue (roughly 390 vs 170, P = 0.0075, Mann-Whitney U test). The cohort had only about 16 patients, and the authors noted that larger samples and more detailed clinical data are needed. Peripheral blood was not sequenced, so blood TCRbeta repertoires were not examined in the lung cancer patients of the study.

Library construction relied on multiplex PCR. Sequencer: Illumina HiSeq 2500. TCRbeta libraries were constructed through three rounds of nested PCR with primers (Table S4) according to protocols adapted from ARM-PCR. Before sequencing, PCR products in the 200-500 bp range were cut out of the gel and cleaned up using the QIAquick gel extraction kit. Per the source publication's procedure: Trimmomatic was used to clean the reads, FLASH merged the cleaned reads into complete CDR3 sequences, and MiTCR assigned the sequences to V(D)J germline segments. Clonal diversity was computed as the inverse Simpson's index with VDJtools. Productive reads were defined as in-frame sequences without a premature stop codon. The public reads were reanalyzed by TCRdb: fastp trimming at Q25, MiXCR alignment, in-frame beta chains only. One record per CDR3 amino acid sequence lists the most common genes and DNA. The V and J calls come from TCRdb's annotation, not from the publication. Here the sample has 100,000 to 120,000 distinct CDR3 sequences; about 80% occur a single time. More than 20% of the sample is taken by the ten largest.

Including cysteine and phenylalanine, the CDR3 has 19 amino acids. Only the CDR3 DNA stays, 57 bases, in frame from base 1. The germline V gene (reference sequence) specifies MNHNY as CDR1 and SVGAGI as CDR2. Material for sequencing was lung tumor tissue. In this chain, TRBV6-6 is recombined with TRBJ2-3, with 8 central nucleotides matching TRBD2. This TCR was recovered from a man in his sixties or seventies with non-small cell lung cancer. The bases read TGTGCCAGCTGTTACTTTGATTGGCGGGAGGCCTATAGCACAGATACGCACTATTTT. This is translated as CASCYFDWREAYSTDTHYF.